This entry describes one TCR beta chain. Original methodology: From reference gene primer amplification, estimates of nucleated cell counts were derived. The assay was immunoSEQ multiplex PCR, and TCRdb's table has in-frame clones only and misses some. The D gene and trimming were derived from the DNA, and the V and J assignments and clone size from that table. The sample has about 200,000 clones, roughly 76% seen once; the top ten hold around 5.4%. This entry belongs to a study of blood T cell repertoires in COVID-19. Study-wide background: The study drew acute and convalescent COVID-19 samples from the United States, Italy and Spain. PBMCs, B-cell-depleted T cells, or T cells were the source of the cDNA or gDNA that made up the material.

What was sequenced was peripheral blood. The clonotype originates from a human donor in a cohort sampled during active COVID-19.

Here the CDR3 reads CASSLDRANHEQYF. The CDR3 DNA follows: TGTGCCAGCAGCTTAGACAGGGCTAACCACGAGCAGTACTTC. The chain is built from TRBV7-6 and TRBJ2-7; D perhaps matches TRBD1 (6 bases). This CDR3 is built from 14 residues. The germline V gene encodes CDR1 SGHVS and CDR2 FNYEAQ. V lost 1 base and J lost 5, with 12 bases in between.